The present entry profiles one T cell receptor beta chain with its context. This record belongs to a study of blood T cell repertoires in COVID-19. Clones were read by immunoSEQ multiplex PCR, and TCRdb kept only the in-frame ones, dropping some. The sample comprises about 76,000 clones, roughly 84% of which are singletons, and roughly 9.7% rests with the top ten. This CDR3 has 15 amino acids. Unmatched junction bases numbered 5, after V lost 5 bases and J lost 3 bases. Looked up from germline, CDR1 is KGHSH and CDR2 is LQKENI. The sequenced material came from peripheral blood. The sequence was obtained from a man aged 55 to 69 with COVID-19, enrolled during active disease. This rearrangement joins TRBV18 to TRBJ2-5; 11 bases map to TRBD2. The CDR3 region is CASSSSSGREETQYF. The CDR3 region has the DNA TGTGCCAGCTCATCTAGTAGCGGGAGGGAAGAGACCCAGTACTTC.